One sample yielded the 28 T cell receptor beta chains listed below, sequenced in a study of CD8+ T cells in alopecia areata listed by TCRdb under 2018. Per the publication, the time point label means: four to five weeks on oral tofacitinib. According to the study, the label for this sample's treatment or condition signals: oral pan-JAK inhibitor, 5-10 mg twice daily. Library creation used the immunoSEQ multiplex PCR assay. RNA was extracted from all samples and reverse transcribed into cDNA as template for TCR sequencing. TCRdb took this table from immuneACCESS and kept in-frame rearrangements with V and J called. Such tables lack part of the clones; where checked against another copy, unresolved V genes explain under half of the gap, and the rest is unexplained. In all, the sample holds about 220,000 clones, and under 75% of those were seen once. In total, the top ten clones hold 1.6% of the sample.

Sequences were derived from CD4+ T cells sorted from blood, sampled at week 4, from a patient treated with tofacitinib. The receptors shown here come from a human donor with alopecia areata.

This clone was observed once. The CDR3 DNA reads TGTGCCAGCAGCTTACAGGGCGAGAGATATGGCTACACCTTC. Translation: CASSLQGERYGYTF. The chain joins TRBV11-3 to TRBJ1-2, with TRBD1 as a possible D gene (5 bases). The V end was cut by 2 bases, the J end by 5 bases, with 12 bases between. The CDR3 extends over 14 amino acids. The germline gives CDR1 SGHNT, CDR2 YENEEA.

This clone was seen a few times. Here the CDR3 reads CSARIADTQYF. CDR3 DNA: TGCAGTGCTAGGATTGCAGATACGCAGTATTTT. The rearrangement uses TRBV20-1 and TRBJ2-3; D unclear. Between the trimmed V and J ends, which lost 3 bases and 4 bases, there was a span of 5 bases. Germline CDR1 reads DFQATT; CDR2 reads SNEGSKA (reference sequence). The CDR3 contains 11 residues.

This chain joins TRBV28 and TRBJ2-7; 9 nucleotides align to TRBD1. V was clipped by 5 bases and J by 6 bases; unmatched bases: 8. In germline, CDR1 is MDHEN, CDR2 SYDVKM. The CDR3 runs 14 residues. The CDR3 reads CASSPPDRGGEQYF. CDR3 in DNA: TGTGCCAGCAGTCCCCCGGACAGGGGTGGCGAGCAGTACTTC. Using reference TRBV28 and TRBJ2-7 for the parts outside the CDR3, the full variable domain is DVKVTQSSRYLVKRTGEKVFLECVQDMDHENMFWYRQDPGLGLRLIYFSYDVKMKEKGDIPEGYSVSREKKERFSLILESASTNQTSMYLCASSPPDRGGEQYFGPGTRLTVT.

As to this clone: In the same sample, other DNA sequences code for this CDR3. The V call is TRBV30, the J call TRBJ1-1; D uncertain. Germline CDR1 reads GTSNPN; CDR2 reads SVGIG (reference sequence). V lost 0 bases to trimming and J lost 3 bases, with 8 bases between them. CDR3 size: 13 residues. CDR3: CAWSVRLDTEAFF. As DNA, the CDR3 is TGTGCCTGGAGTGTACGACTGGACACTGAAGCTTTCTTT.

The chain links TRBV19 to TRBJ1-5, with a possible D match to TRBD1 (6 bases). The CDR3 extends over 14 amino acids. The ends were cut back, 5 bases at V and 9 bases at J, with 17 bases in the middle. The germline gives CDR1 LNHDA, CDR2 SQIVND (reference sequence). CDR3 amino acids: CASSSLAQGMPQHF. In DNA, the CDR3 is TGTGCCAGTAGTTCCCTAGCTCAGGGGATGCCCCAGCATTTT.

The chain joins TRBV6-5 to TRBJ2-4; 7 nucleotides agree with TRBD1. This CDR3 is 15 amino acids long. The germline V gene has CDR1 MNHEY and CDR2 SVGAGI. The V segment lost 6 bases and the J segment 3 bases; nucleotides outside the gene matches: 8. CDR3 coding DNA: TGTGCCAGCAGCAACAGGGGCGCGGGCAAAAACATTCAGTACTTC. Translation: CASSNRGAGKNIQYF.

The chain has TRBV30 and TRBJ2-1; no definite D call. Looked up from germline, CDR1 is GTSNPN and CDR2 is SVGIG (reference sequence). Trimming shortened V by 3 bases and J by 7 bases, and 7 bases separated the two germline ends. The CDR3 is 11 residues long. The CDR3 region is CAWRLPNEQFF. The CDR3 region has the DNA TGTGCCTGGAGACTTCCTAATGAGCAGTTCTTC.

V and J are TRBV10-3 and TRBJ1-1; a possible D gene is TRBD1 (5 bases). Looked up from germline, CDR1 is ENHRY and CDR2 is SYGVKD. The CDR3 length is 14 residues. The V end was cut by 3 bases, the J end by 5 bases, with 13 bases between. The CDR3 here is CAISEFRDGTEAFF. CDR3 DNA: TGTGCCATCAGTGAATTCAGGGACGGGACTGAAGCTTTCTTT.

This clone turned up a few times. The chain uses TRBV4-3 and TRBJ2-4; D not resolved. From germline, CDR1 is LGHNA and CDR2 YSLEER. This CDR3 comprises 17 residues. V was trimmed by 0 bases and J by 1 base, leaving 13 bases between them. The CDR3 DNA reads as TGCGCCAGCAGCCAAGAGGCAGTTAACCTTGCCAAAAACATTCAGTACTTC. It translates to CASSQEAVNLAKNIQYF.

J is TRBJ2-5 and V is TRBV29-1; TRBD2 agrees at 8 bases. Per the germline V gene, CDR1 is SQVTM and CDR2 is ANQGSEA. This CDR3 spans 12 amino acids. With V trimmed by 8 bases and J by 0 bases, 2 bases remained unmatched. The CDR3 protein is CSSGGYQETQYF. Written as DNA, the CDR3 is TGCAGCTCGGGGGGGTACCAAGAGACCCAGTACTTC.

This clone was seen only a few times. The chain combines TRBV7-2 with TRBJ2-2, with 8 bases identical to TRBD1. Germline-derived CDR1 and CDR2 are SGHTA and FQGNSA. The V and J ends lost 5 bases and 5 bases, in that order; junction bases with no gene match: 7. The CDR3 length is 15 residues. The chain's CDR3 is CASSPYRTGTGELFF. As DNA, the CDR3 is TGTGCCAGCAGCCCTTATAGGACAGGGACCGGGGAGCTGTTTTTT. Using reference TRBV7-2 and TRBJ2-2 for the parts outside the CDR3, the full variable domain is GAGVSQSPSNKVTEKGKDVELRCDPISGHTALYWYRQSLGQGLEFLIYFQGNSAPDKSGLPSDRFSAERTGGSVSTLTIQRTQQEDSAVYLCASSPYRTGTGELFFGEGSRLTVL.

Only one count was recorded for this clone. The gene calls are TRBV7-2 and TRBJ2-7; D perhaps matches TRBD1 (5 bases). In germline, CDR1 is SGHTA, CDR2 FQGNSA. The CDR3 is made up of 13 amino acids. V lost 5 bases and J lost 5, with 13 bases in between. CDR3 sequence: CASSRRGDHEQYF. The CDR3 DNA follows: TGTGCCAGCAGCCGAAGGGGTGACCACGAGCAGTACTTC.

The chain couples TRBV11-2 to TRBJ2-3; D unclear. The CDR3 extends over 13 amino acids. The V end lost 3 bases, the J end lost 6 bases, and 10 bases lay between the germline ends. The germline CDR1 and CDR2 sequences are SGHAT and FQNNGV. CDR3 in DNA: TGTGCCAGCAGCTTCGAAATTCTGGATACGCAGTATTTT. Its protein is CASSFEILDTQYF.

V usage is TRBV13 and J usage is TRBJ2-3, with TRBD2 matching 8 bases. The CDR3 loop spans 16 amino acids. CDR1 is PRHDT, CDR2 FYEKMQ, per germline (reference sequence). V trimming: 4 bases; J trimming: 4 bases; junction bases outside the gene matches: 10. DNA of the CDR3: TGTGCCAGCAGCTCCAAGGCAGCGGGGGAGGCAGATACGCAGTATTTT. It codes for CASSSKAAGEADTQYF.

In its sample, this clone was seen once. The V gene is TRBV2, the J gene TRBJ2-1; D is perhaps TRBD1 or TRBD2 (5 bases each). This CDR3 is built from 12 residues. The V end was cut by 8 bases, the J end by 8 bases, with 13 bases between. The germline V gene encodes CDR1 SNHLY and CDR2 FYNNEI. The CDR3 here is CASGTDGDEQFF. CDR3 sequence (DNA): TGTGCCAGCGGGACCGACGGCGATGAGCAGTTCTTC.

The CDR3 DNA follows: TGTGCCAGCAGCGTATCGGTGAGTGGGGAGCAGTACTTC. Protein sequence: CASSVSVSGEQYF. This chain uses TRBV9 with TRBJ2-7, with no clear D. V was cut by 1 base and J by 7 bases, with 12 bases left in between. Germline CDR1 reads SGDLS; CDR2 reads YYNGEE. This CDR3 comprises 13 residues.

The count of this clone is one. The CDR3 DNA sequence: TGTGCCAGCAGCTTAGAAGGGAGCACTGAAGCTTTCTTT. Amino acid sequence: CASSLEGSTEAFF. The V and J genes are TRBV7-2 and TRBJ1-1; D gene ambiguous. V lost 1 base and J 4 bases, leaving 7 bases between the germline ends. The CDR3 extends over 13 amino acids. CDR1 and CDR2 from the germline V gene are SGHTA and FQGNSA.

The V and J genes are TRBV29-1 and TRBJ2-2; the match to TRBD1 covers 8 bases. This CDR3 spans 15 amino acids. V dropped 6 bases and J dropped 0; count of bases not matched to a gene: 6. The germline V gene has CDR1 SQVTM and CDR2 ANQGSEA. The CDR3 nucleotides are TGCAGCGTCCGGACAGGGTATGCGAACACCGGGGAGCTGTTTTTT. Translation: CSVRTGYANTGELFF.

This sequence joins TRBV29-1 and TRBJ2-7; 9 bases agree with TRBD1. Losses at the gene ends were 5 bases for V and 3 bases for J; bases not matched to a gene: 8. Germline-derived CDR1 and CDR2 are SQVTM and ANQGSEA. The CDR3 totals 14 residues. CDR3 nucleotides: TGCAGCGTTCGGGGTGGGACAGGGCTCTACGAGCAGTACTTC. Translated: CSVRGGTGLYEQYF.

The chain recombines TRBV15 with TRBJ1-1; a weak D match, TRBD1 (5 bases). Looked up from germline, CDR1 is LNHNV and CDR2 is YYDKDF (reference sequence). Trimming took off 0 bases at V and 5 bases at J, with 19 bases between the two ends. The CDR3 length is 17 residues. CDR3 DNA: TGTGCCACCAGCAGAGATGTTAGGGGACGGGGAGGAACTGAAGCTTTCTTT. Its translation: CATSRDVRGRGGTEAFF.

The CDR3 DNA reads as TGTGCCAGCAGGCGGACAGGGGGAACCTACGAGCAGTACTTC. Translated: CASRRTGGTYEQYF. The rearrangement joins TRBV6-1 to TRBJ2-7; 10 bases match TRBD1. CDR3 length: 14 amino acids. With V trimmed by 6 bases and J by 2 bases, 4 bases remained unmatched. The V gene's germline CDR1 is MNHNS and CDR2 SASEGT.

J is TRBJ2-1 and V is TRBV9; TRBD2 aligns across 7 bases. The ends lost 9 bases at V and 7 bases at J; junction bases unmatched: 13. Germline values: CDR1 SGDLS, CDR2 YYNGEE. This CDR3 has 14 residues. CDR3 in amino acids: CATSRGGGLNEQFF. For the CDR3, the DNA is TGTGCCACGAGCCGCGGGGGAGGGCTTAATGAGCAGTTCTTC.

This clone was seen a few times. This sequence joins TRBV29-1 and TRBJ2-6; no clear D. The V gene lost 4 bases and the J gene lost 0 bases, with 4 bases spanning the gap. The CDR3 loop spans 13 amino acids. The germline gives CDR1 SQVTM, CDR2 ANQGSEA. CDR3 in DNA: TGCAGCGTTGCGAACTCTGGGGCCAACGTCCTGACTTTC. Protein product: CSVANSGANVLTF.

In this sample, this clone turned up a few times. The V and J genes are TRBV19 and TRBJ2-3; 10 bases match TRBD2. The CDR3 length is 15 residues. CDR1 and CDR2 (germline): LNHDA, SQIVND (reference sequence). V lost 9 bases to trimming and J lost 3 bases; unmatched junction nucleotides: 9. The CDR3 nucleotides read TGTGCCAGCTGTACCCTAGCGGGGGCTACAGATACGCAGTATTTT. Protein: CASCTLAGATDTQYF.

This clone was found many times. The chain carries TRBV6-5 and TRBJ1-2, with a possible D match to TRBD1 (5 bases). CDR1 is MNHEY and CDR2 is SVGAGI in the germline V gene. CDR3 length: 14 residues. V dropped 4 bases and J dropped 5 bases, with 14 bases sitting between them. CDR3 coding DNA: TGTGCCAGCAGTTTAGGGGCCCAACTATATGGCTACACCTTC. Amino acid sequence: CASSLGAQLYGYTF.

CDR3 nucleotides: TGCGCCAGCAGCCCGGGCCGTGGGGCCACTGAAGCTTTCTTT. Protein: CASSPGRGATEAFF. The chain combines TRBV5-1 with TRBJ1-1; tentatively, D is TRBD1 (5 bases). The CDR3 is 14 amino acids. Trimming pared 4 bases from V and 4 bases from J, leaving 14 bases between. Germline lookup yields CDR1 SGHRS and CDR2 YFSETQ.

The chain's CDR3 is CASSLDAASIEQYF. The CDR3 coding sequence is TGTGCCAGCAGCTTAGATGCGGCTAGCATCGAGCAGTACTTC. This chain joins TRBV7-2 and TRBJ2-7; D may be TRBD2 (5 bases). This CDR3 has 14 residues. Germline V lookup: CDR1 SGHTA, CDR2 FQGNSA. V lost 1 base to trimming and J lost 6 bases, with 13 bases between them.

The CDR3 DNA reads as TGTGCCAGCAGCGTAGAGCCAGAGGCAGGCTACACCTTC. Protein: CASSVEPEAGYTF. The chain uses TRBV9 and TRBJ1-2; D gene unclear. Germline CDR1 is SGDLS and CDR2 is YYNGEE. This CDR3 has 13 amino acids. V was pared by 0 bases and J by 8 bases, with 11 bases between.